What follows are 16 T cell receptor beta chains derived from one specimen sequenced in a study of blood T cell repertoires in COVID-19. Generated by immunoSEQ multiplex PCR, the TCRdb table keeps only in-frame clones and is missing some. The data hold about 230,000 clones, with around 90% observed a single time. Specimen: PBMCs or T cells enriched from blood (not recorded which). Source of these receptors: a woman in her 30s who had been exposed to COVID-19.

The gene calls are TRBV18 and TRBJ1-2; TRBD1 matches 8 bases. Germline V gene sequence: CDR1 KGHSH, CDR2 LQKENI. This CDR3 spans 13 amino acids. The ends lost 6 bases at V and 7 bases at J; junction bases unmatched: 7. CDR3 coding DNA: TGTGCCAGCTCCGGACAGGGTCTTAGTGGCTACACCTTC. It yields the protein CASSGQGLSGYTF.

This clone was observed a handful of times. The chain uses TRBV7-3 and TRBJ2-7; possibly TRBD1 for D (5 bases). This CDR3 contains 13 residues. Germline V gene data show CDR1 as SGHTA and CDR2 as FQGTGA. V dropped 5 bases and J dropped 4 bases, with 12 bases sitting between them. The CDR3 DNA reads as TGTGCCAGCAGCCCAACAGGAAGATACGAGCAGTACTTC. Protein: CASSPTGRYEQYF. Using reference TRBV7-3 and TRBJ2-7 for the parts outside the CDR3, the full variable domain is GAGVSQTPSNKVTEKGKYVELRCDPISGHTALYWYRQSLGQGPEFLIYFQGTGAADDSGLPNDRFFAVRPEGSVSTLKIQRTERGDSAVYLCASSPTGRYEQYFGPGTRLTVT.

The chain uses TRBV12-2 and TRBJ2-7; TRBD2 is the table's D call, not checked against the DNA. TRBV12-2 is shown as a pseudogene. This CDR3 has 18 residues. The CDR3 sequence: CASRLVPRLAGASYEQYF. CDR3 bases: TGTGCAAGTCGCTTAGTCCCCCGGTTAGCGGGAGCATCCTACGAGCAGTACTTC.

This clone was found once. The same CDR3 also results from other DNA sequences found in this sample. In DNA form, the CDR3 reads TGTGCCACCAGTGACCCGACTAGCGGGAGTTCGAATGAGCAGTTCTTC. Encoded protein: CATSDPTSGSSNEQFF. V and J are TRBV24-1 and TRBJ2-1; 12 bases are a match to TRBD2. Trimming cost V 4 bases and J 7 bases; bases outside gene matches: 7. The CDR3 extends over 16 amino acids. CDR1 is KGHDR, CDR2 SFDVKD, per germline.

V is TRBV7-6 and J is TRBJ2-7; D is perhaps TRBD2 (6 bases). V was pared by 7 bases and J by 6 bases, with 16 bases between. Per the germline V gene, CDR1 is SGHVS and CDR2 is FNYEAQ. CDR3 size: 13 residues. Here the CDR3 DNA reads TGTGCCAGCACCCCCGGGAGAGGGTCCGAGCAGTACTTC. Translation: CASTPGRGSEQYF.

This clone is a singleton in its sample. The gene calls are TRBV13 and TRBJ2-3; 14 bases align to TRBD2. V was clipped by 4 bases and J by 0 bases; unmatched bases: 6. CDR1 PRHDT and CDR2 FYEKMQ come from the germline V gene (reference sequence). The CDR3 totals 18 residues. As DNA, the CDR3 is TGTGCCAGCAGCTCATCGGGACTAGCGGGGGTTAGCACAGATACGCAGTATTTT. Its translation: CASSSSGLAGVSTDTQYF.

This chain joins TRBV6-2 or TRBV6-3 and TRBJ1-5; D not certain. Germline V gene lookup returns CDR1 MNHEY and CDR2 SVGEGT. This CDR3 region has 13 residues. Trimming stripped 6 bases from V and 0 bases from J, with 6 bases between. CDR3 in DNA: TGTGCCAGCAGCTTCTATAGCAATCAGCCCCAGCATTTT. It encodes CASSFYSNQPQHF.

V and J are TRBV3-1 (or the pseudogene TRBV3-2) and TRBJ2-3; 11 positions agree with TRBD2. CDR3 size: 15 residues. CDR1 and CDR2 from the germline V gene are LGHDT and YNNKEL (reference sequence). J gave up 5 bases and V 2 bases, and 3 bases lay outside the gene matches. Here the CDR3 DNA reads TGTGCCAGCAGCCAACCGGGACTAGCGGAAGATACGCAGTATTTT. This encodes CASSQPGLAEDTQYF.

J is TRBJ1-1 and V is TRBV19; D call uncertain. The ends were cut back, 1 base at V and 4 bases at J, with 7 bases in the middle. This CDR3 region has 13 residues. Germline assignment: CDR1 LNHDA and CDR2 SQIVND (reference sequence). The chain's CDR3 is CASSIAKLTEAFF. For the CDR3, the DNA is TGTGCCAGTAGTATAGCCAAGCTCACTGAAGCTTTCTTT. Full variable domain (missing parts from reference TRBV19 and TRBJ1-1): DGGITQSPKYLFRKEGQNVTLSCEQNLNHDAMYWYRQDPGQGLRLIYYSQIVNDFQKGDIAEGYSVSREKKESFPLTVTSAQKNPTAFYLCASSIAKLTEAFFGQGTRLTVV.

This chain joins TRBV27 and TRBJ2-7; 8 nucleotides line up with TRBD2. V shed 2 bases and J 3 bases; nucleotides not matched to a gene: 3. Germline loops: CDR1 MNHEY, CDR2 SMNVEV (reference sequence). The CDR3 consists of 14 residues. In DNA form, the CDR3 reads TGTGCCAGCAGTTTAACGGGACTAGACTACGAGCAGTACTTC. It translates to CASSLTGLDYEQYF.

The chain joins TRBV7-9 to TRBJ2-7, with 8 bases lining up with TRBD2. Germline V CDR1 and CDR2: SEHNR, FQNEAQ (reference sequence). With 5 bases clipped from V and 4 bases from J, the junction kept 22 bases outside the gene matches. The CDR3 runs to 19 residues. The CDR3 nucleotides read TGTGCCAGCAGCCCCCCACATGGTAGCGGGATAGGGCTAAGTTACGAGCAGTACTTC. This translates into CASSPPHGSGIGLSYEQYF.

The V call is TRBV4-1, the J call TRBJ2-3, with 7 bases lining up with TRBD2. Trimming at V came to 4 bases and at J to 2 bases, leaving 9 bases not matched to a gene. CDR1 and CDR2 from the germline V gene are MGHRA and YSYEKL. The CDR3 sequence is 16 residues long. CDR3 coding DNA: TGCGCCAGCAGCCCCTTAGCGGGTCCCACCACAGATACGCAGTATTTT. It yields the protein CASSPLAGPTTDTQYF.

This clone has a handful of counts. V and J are TRBV12-3 or TRBV12-4 and TRBJ2-1, with TRBD2 as a possible D gene (5 bases). Trimming stripped 6 bases from V and 9 bases from J, with 15 bases between. The CDR3 sequence is 13 residues long. DNA of the CDR3: TGTGCCAGCAGACCCACCATTGGGAGTGAGCAGTTCTTC. Translated, it gives CASRPTIGSEQFF.

The chain is built from TRBV6-5 and TRBJ2-3; 7 bases map to TRBD2. This CDR3 spans 15 amino acids. J lost 0 bases, V lost 6 bases, and 6 bases had no gene match. The germline gives CDR1 MNHEY, CDR2 SVGAGI. CDR3 loop: CASRPLAASTDTQYF. The CDR3, as DNA: TGTGCCAGCAGACCCCTAGCGGCTAGCACAGATACGCAGTATTTT.

The genes are TRBV5-4 and TRBJ2-3, with D unclear. CDR1 and CDR2 from the germline V gene are SGHNT and YYREEE (reference sequence). The CDR3 has 13 amino acids. The V end was cut by 0 bases, the J end by 6 bases, with 8 bases between. CDR3 protein: CASSLAGEDTQYF. The DNA of the CDR3 is TGTGCCAGCAGCTTGGCCGGAGAGGATACGCAGTATTTT.

The gene calls are TRBV5-1 and TRBJ2-7, with D possibly matching TRBD2 (5 bases). Trimming left V 0 bases short and J 4 bases short, with 14 bases between. Germline CDR1 SGHRS, CDR2 YFSETQ. The CDR3 runs to 15 residues. The CDR3 DNA follows: TGCGCCAGCAGCTTGGAGGCAGGTACTAGGTACGAGCAGTACTTC. Translated: CASSLEAGTRYEQYF.